This TCR beta chain came from a study of blood T cell repertoires in COVID-19. Study-wide background: Collection of acute and convalescent COVID-19 samples took place in the United States, Italy and Spain. T cells, B-cell-depleted T cells, or PBMCs provided the cDNA or gDNA that served as material.

Followed over time, Seattle patients had been enrolled while infection was active. Per the original data handling: Reference gene primers were amplified, and this amplification served to estimate nucleated cell counts. Profiled with immunoSEQ multiplex PCR; TCRdb holds only in-frame clones, not every one. Clone size and V and J calls were adopted from that table, with D and trimming inferred from the DNA. The table has about 160,000 clones, about 85% seen once. Germline assignment: CDR1 SGHRS and CDR2 YFSETQ. The CDR3 is made up of 13 amino acids. Trimming cost V 1 base and J 8 bases, with 9 bases left between them.

Sequences were obtained from peripheral blood. The genes are TRBV5-1 and TRBJ2-2, with unresolved D. The receptor was derived from a man older than 75 with COVID-19, enrolled during active disease. CDR3 region: CASSLSGIGELFF. CDR3 DNA sequence: TGCGCCAGCAGCTTGTCGGGTATAGGGGAGCTGTTTTTT.